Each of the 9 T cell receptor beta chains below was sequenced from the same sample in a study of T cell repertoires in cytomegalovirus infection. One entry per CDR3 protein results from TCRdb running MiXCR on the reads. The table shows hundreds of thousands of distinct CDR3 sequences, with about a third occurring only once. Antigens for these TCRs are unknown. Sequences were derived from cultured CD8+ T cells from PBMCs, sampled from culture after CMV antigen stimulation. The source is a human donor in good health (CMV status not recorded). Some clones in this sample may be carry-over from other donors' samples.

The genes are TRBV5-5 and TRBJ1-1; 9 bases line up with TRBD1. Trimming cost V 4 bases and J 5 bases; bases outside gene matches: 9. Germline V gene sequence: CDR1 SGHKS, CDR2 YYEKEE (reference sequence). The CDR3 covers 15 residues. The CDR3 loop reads CASSRLDRGWTEAFF. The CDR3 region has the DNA TGTGCCAGCAGCCGTCTGGACAGGGGTTGGACTGAAGCTTTCTTT.

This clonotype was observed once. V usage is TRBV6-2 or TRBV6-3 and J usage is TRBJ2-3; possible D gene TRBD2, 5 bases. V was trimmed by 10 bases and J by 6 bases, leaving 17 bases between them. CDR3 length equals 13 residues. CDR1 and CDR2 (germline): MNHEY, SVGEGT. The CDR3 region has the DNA TGTGCCACCTTGGTTAGGTGGGAGGATACGCAGTATTTT. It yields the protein CATLVRWEDTQYF.

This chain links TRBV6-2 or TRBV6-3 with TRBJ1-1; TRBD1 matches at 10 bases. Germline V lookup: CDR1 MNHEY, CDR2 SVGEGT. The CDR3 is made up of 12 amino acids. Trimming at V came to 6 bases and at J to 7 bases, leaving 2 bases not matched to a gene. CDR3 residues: CASRTGGVEAFF. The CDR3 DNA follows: TGTGCCAGCAGGACAGGGGGCGTTGAAGCTTTCTTT.

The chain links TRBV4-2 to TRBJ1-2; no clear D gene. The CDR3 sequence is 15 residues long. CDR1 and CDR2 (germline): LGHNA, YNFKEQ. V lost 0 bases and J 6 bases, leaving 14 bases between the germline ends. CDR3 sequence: CASSQDRLGYDGYTF. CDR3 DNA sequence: TGTGCCAGCAGCCAAGATCGCCTAGGGTATGATGGCTACACCTTC.

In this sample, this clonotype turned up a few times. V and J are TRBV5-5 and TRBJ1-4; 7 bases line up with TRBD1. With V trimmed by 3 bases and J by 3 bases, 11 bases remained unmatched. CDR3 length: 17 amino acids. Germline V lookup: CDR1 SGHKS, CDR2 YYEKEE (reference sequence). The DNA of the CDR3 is TGTGCCAGCAGCTCCTACGGGACAGTAACTTCTAATGAAAAACTGTTTTTT. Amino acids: CASSSYGTVTSNEKLFF.

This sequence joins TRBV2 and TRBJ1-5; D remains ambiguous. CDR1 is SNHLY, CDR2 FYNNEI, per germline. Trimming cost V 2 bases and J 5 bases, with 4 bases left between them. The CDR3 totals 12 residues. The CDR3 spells CASSETYQPQHF. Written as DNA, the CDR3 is TGTGCCAGCAGTGAAACCTATCAGCCCCAGCATTTT. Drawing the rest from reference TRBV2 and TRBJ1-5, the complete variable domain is EPEVTQTPSHQVTQMGQEVILRCVPISNHLYFYWYRQILGQKVEFLVSFYNNEISEKSEIFDDQFSVERPDGSNFTLKIRSTKLEDSAMYFCASSETYQPQHFGDGTRLSIL.

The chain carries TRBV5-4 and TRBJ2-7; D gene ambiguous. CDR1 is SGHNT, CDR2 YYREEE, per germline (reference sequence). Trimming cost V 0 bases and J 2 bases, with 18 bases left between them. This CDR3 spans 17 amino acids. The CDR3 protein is CASSLAGSGVGTYEQYF. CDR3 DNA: TGTGCCAGCAGCTTGGCCGGTAGTGGAGTAGGTACCTACGAGCAGTACTTC.

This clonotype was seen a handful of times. DNA for the CDR3: TGTGCCATCAGTGAGGGTGTTGGCGGGGGGCTTCAAGAGACCCAGTACTTC. It encodes CAISEGVGGGLQETQYF. The rearrangement links TRBV10-3 to TRBJ2-5, with 8 bases aligning to TRBD2. V was clipped by 2 bases and J by 2 bases; unmatched bases: 10. Germline V lookup: CDR1 ENHRY, CDR2 SYGVKD. This CDR3 has 17 residues.

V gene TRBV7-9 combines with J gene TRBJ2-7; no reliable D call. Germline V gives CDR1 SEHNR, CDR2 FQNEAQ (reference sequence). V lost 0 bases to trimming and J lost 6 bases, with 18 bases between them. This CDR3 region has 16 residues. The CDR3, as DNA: TGTGCCAGCAGCTTAGCGGACGGAGTCGGTTGGGTCGAGCAGTACTTC. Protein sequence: CASSLADGVGWVEQYF. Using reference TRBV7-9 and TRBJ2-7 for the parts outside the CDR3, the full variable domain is DTGVSQNPRHKITKRGQNVTFRCDPISEHNRLYWYRQTLGQGPEFLTYFQNEAQLEKSRLLSDRFSAERPKGSFSTLEIQRTEQGDSAMYLCASSLADGVGWVEQYFGPGTRLTVT.